This TCR beta chain was recovered during a study of blood T cell repertoires in COVID-19. CDR3 length equals 14 residues. V shed 0 bases, J shed 7 bases, and the junction held 5 bases outside the gene matches. CDR1 is LGHDT and CDR2 is YNNKEL in the germline V gene (reference sequence). The table came from immunoSEQ multiplex PCR; TCRdb's copy has only in-frame clones and leaves some out. The sample consists of about 32,000 clones, 80% to 90% of them appearing once. The sample consisted of peripheral blood. The chain links TRBV3-1 (or the pseudogene TRBV3-2) to TRBJ1-2, with TRBD1 matching over 7 bases. This clonotype was obtained from a woman aged 65 to 85 with active COVID-19. CDR3 DNA: TGTGCCAGCAGCCAAGATCCGGCAGGGGGTGGCTACACCTTC. This codes for CASSQDPAGGGYTF.